A single sample gave rise to the 21 T cell receptor beta chains below, sequenced in a study of T cell responses to AZD1222 COVID-19 vaccine. Some clones are missing from TCRdb's copy, which holds only in-frame ones; the method was immunoSEQ multiplex PCR. The top ten hold 1.9% of the sample, which has about 150,000 clones, approximately 90% seen once. Sample: peripheral blood, taken on day 0 of AZD1222 vaccination. Receptors were obtained from an adult in good health.

The V gene is TRBV5-6, the J gene TRBJ2-1; D gene unclear. The V and J ends lost 2 bases and 4 bases respectively, with 13 bases between them. The CDR3 consists of 15 residues. Per the germline V gene, CDR1 is SGHDT and CDR2 is YYEEEE. In nucleotides, the CDR3 is TGTGCCAGCAGCTTTCCTTCGGGCATTTACAATGAGCAGTTCTTC. The encoded protein is CASSFPSGIYNEQFF.

The genes are TRBV28 and TRBJ1-5, with 8 bases identical to TRBD1. Germline-derived CDR1 and CDR2 are MDHEN and SYDVKM. The CDR3 sequence is 14 residues long. Trimming removed 10 bases from V and 0 bases from J; junction bases left unmatched: 5. As DNA, the CDR3 is TGTGCCACCAGACAGGGGCATAGCAATCAGCCCCAGCATTTT. The encoded protein is CATRQGHSNQPQHF.

The chain couples TRBV19 to TRBJ2-3; D is ambiguous. Trimming took 7 bases from V and 1 from J, leaving 9 bases between them. The germline gives CDR1 LNHDA, CDR2 SQIVND (reference sequence). The CDR3 runs 13 residues. The CDR3 loop is CASNAWRTDTQYF. In DNA, the CDR3 is TGTGCCAGTAATGCCTGGCGCACAGATACGCAGTATTTT.

The rearrangement uses TRBV15 and TRBJ1-1; a weak D match, TRBD1 (5 bases). The V gene's germline CDR1 is LNHNV and CDR2 YYDKDF (reference sequence). The V end was cut by 0 bases, the J end by 1 base, with 12 bases between. The CDR3 has 16 residues. CDR3 in DNA: TGTGCCACCAGCAGAGATATGGGGGAGGCGAACACTGAAGCTTTCTTT. Translating gives CATSRDMGEANTEAFF.

The table lists this clone with a count of one. V usage is TRBV2 and J usage is TRBJ2-3; 13 bases align to TRBD2. CDR3 length: 16 amino acids. Germline CDR1 and CDR2: SNHLY and FYNNEI. J was trimmed by 6 bases and V by 7 bases; bases with no gene match: 10. The CDR3 here is CASMRTSGGAGDTQYF. The CDR3 bases are TGTGCCAGCATGCGAACTAGCGGGGGGGCGGGTGATACGCAGTATTTT.

V and J are TRBV6-5 and TRBJ1-3, with TRBD1 as a possible D gene (5 bases). The germline V gene encodes CDR1 MNHEY and CDR2 SVGAGI. The CDR3 sequence is 15 residues long. V was pared by 0 bases and J by 9 bases, with 15 bases between. CDR3 sequence (DNA): TGTGCCAGCAGTTACTCGGGGCCGGCCCAAGGCACCATATATTTT. Its translation is CASSYSGPAQGTIYF.

The chain links TRBV7-9 to TRBJ1-2; D is ambiguous. The V and J ends lost 3 bases and 4 bases respectively, with 21 bases between them. The CDR3 has 17 residues. CDR1 is SEHNR, CDR2 FQNEAQ, per germline (reference sequence). The CDR3 DNA is TGTGCCAGCAGCTTGCCGACCACAGTGCAAGGGCGCTATGGCTACACCTTC. Amino acid sequence: CASSLPTTVQGRYGYTF. The full variable domain, rest sourced from reference TRBV7-9 and TRBJ1-2, is DTGVSQNPRHKITKRGQNVTFRCDPISEHNRLYWYRQTLGQGPEFLTYFQNEAQLEKSRLLSDRFSAERPKGSFSTLEIQRTEQGDSAMYLCASSLPTTVQGRYGYTFGSGTRLTVV.

The J gene is TRBJ2-1, the V gene TRBV11-2, with no clear D. Germline V gives CDR1 SGHAT, CDR2 FQNNGV. This CDR3 has 13 residues. Trimming pared 1 base from V and 5 bases from J, leaving 6 bases between. CDR3 sequence: CASSLGSNNEQFF. For the CDR3, the DNA is TGTGCCAGCAGCTTAGGGTCCAACAATGAGCAGTTCTTC.

The chain recombines TRBV6-5 with TRBJ1-5, with unresolved D. Germline CDR1 MNHEY, CDR2 SVGAGI. The CDR3 extends over 14 amino acids. V dropped 7 bases and J dropped 3 bases, with 13 bases sitting between them. CDR3 sequence reads: CASTTRVNNQPQHF. The CDR3 nucleotides read TGTGCCAGCACCACGCGGGTGAACAATCAGCCCCAGCATTTT.

The gene calls are TRBV5-1 and TRBJ2-7, with D unclear. Germline loops: CDR1 SGHRS, CDR2 YFSETQ. The CDR3 is made up of 14 amino acids. Trimming cost V 0 bases and J 5 bases, with 12 bases left between them. The CDR3 sequence: CASSLAPGSNEQYF. The CDR3 DNA reads as TGCGCCAGCAGCTTGGCCCCCGGGTCCAACGAGCAGTACTTC.

Written as DNA, the CDR3 is TGCGCCAGCAGCGTGCCTCCGGGACAAGGGAACACTGAAGCTTTCTTT. Translation gives CASSVPPGQGNTEAFF. The chain is built from TRBV5-1 and TRBJ1-1; tentatively, D is TRBD1 (6 bases). The germline V gene encodes CDR1 SGHRS and CDR2 YFSETQ. Trimming stripped 4 bases from V and 1 base from J, with 17 bases between. The CDR3 spans 16 residues.

The gene calls are TRBV7-9 and TRBJ1-6; TRBD1 is a possible D gene (5 bases). The CDR3 consists of 13 residues. Between the trimmed V and J ends, which lost 4 bases and 6 bases, there was a span of 7 bases. Germline CDR1 reads SEHNR; CDR2 reads FQNEAQ (reference sequence). In DNA, the CDR3 is TGTGCCAGCAGCTGGGACTCTAATTCACCCCTCCACTTT. It encodes CASSWDSNSPLHF.

V is TRBV5-1 and J is TRBJ2-5, with a tentative D call TRBD1 (5 bases). Between the trimmed V and J ends, which lost 4 bases and 0 bases, there was a span of 10 bases. There are 14 residues in the CDR3. The germline gives CDR1 SGHRS, CDR2 YFSETQ. This CDR3 is CASSQGPYQETQYF. The CDR3 DNA reads as TGCGCCAGCAGCCAGGGCCCGTACCAAGAGACCCAGTACTTC.

The V call is TRBV7-2, the J call TRBJ1-3; D unresolved. The length of the CDR3 is 14 residues. Germline-derived CDR1 and CDR2 are SGHTA and FQGNSA. V dropped 5 bases and J dropped 0 bases, with 8 bases sitting between them. CDR3 residues: CASSLQRSGNTIYF. The CDR3 bases are TGTGCCAGCAGCCTACAACGCTCTGGAAACACCATATATTTT.

This clone was detected once. The chain joins TRBV28 to TRBJ2-3; no clear D gene. Germline V CDR1 and CDR2: MDHEN, SYDVKM. This CDR3 is built from 14 residues. Between the trimmed V and J ends, which lost 5 bases and 3 bases, there was a span of 12 bases. As DNA, the CDR3 is TGTGCCAGCAGTAAGTCCGCTAAAACAGATACGCAGTATTTT. Its translation: CASSKSAKTDTQYF. Full variable domain (missing parts from reference TRBV28 and TRBJ2-3): DVKVTQSSRYLVKRTGEKVFLECVQDMDHENMFWYRQDPGLGLRLIYFSYDVKMKEKGDIPEGYSVSREKKERFSLILESASTNQTSMYLCASSKSAKTDTQYFGPGTRLTVL.

With respect to this clone: Other DNA sequences of this sample code for an identical CDR3. This rearrangement joins TRBV2 to TRBJ2-7; the D gene is possibly TRBD1 (5 bases). Germline CDR1 is SNHLY and CDR2 is FYNNEI. The CDR3 sequence is 12 residues long. Trimming removed 4 bases at V and 6 bases at J, with 10 bases between. CDR3 amino acids: CASSVSGSEQYF. The CDR3 nucleotides read TGTGCCAGCAGTGTCTCAGGGTCCGAGCAGTACTTC.

This chain connects TRBV11-2 to TRBJ1-1; D ambiguous. V lost 5 bases and J lost 8, with 9 bases in between. CDR3 size: 11 residues. Germline V gene data show CDR1 as SGHAT and CDR2 as FQNNGV. For the CDR3, the DNA is TGTGCCAGCAGCATTGCCGAAGAAGCTTTCTTT. Residues: CASSIAEEAFF.

This chain uses TRBV27 with TRBJ1-5; the match to TRBD1 covers 8 bases. Germline-derived CDR1 and CDR2 are MNHEY and SMNVEV (reference sequence). This CDR3 has 14 amino acids. Germline trimming cut 6 bases from V and 5 bases from J; bases unmatched to any gene: 6. This CDR3 is CASRAWTGHQPQHF. CDR3 nucleotide sequence: TGTGCCAGCAGGGCATGGACAGGGCATCAGCCCCAGCATTTT.

The V and J genes are TRBV19 and TRBJ1-2, with a possible D match to TRBD1 (6 bases). V shed 5 bases and J shed 6 bases, with 13 bases lying between them. The V gene's germline CDR1 is LNHDA and CDR2 SQIVND (reference sequence). The CDR3 has 13 amino acids. The DNA for the CDR3 is TGTGCCAGTAGTCCAGTGGGGGGCGATGGCTACACCTTC. Translating it yields CASSPVGGDGYTF. The complete variable domain, with remaining parts taken from reference TRBV19 and TRBJ1-2, reads DGGITQSPKYLFRKEGQNVTLSCEQNLNHDAMYWYRQDPGQGLRLIYYSQIVNDFQKGDIAEGYSVSREKKESFPLTVTSAQKNPTAFYLCASSPVGGDGYTFGSGTRLTVV.

This chain uses TRBV10-2 with TRBJ1-5; D uncertain. The V end lost 4 bases, the J end lost 2 bases, and 18 bases lay between the germline ends. The CDR3 consists of 17 residues. Germline CDR1 and CDR2: WSHSY and SAAADI. CDR3 DNA sequence: TGCGCCAGCAGTGGTACGGCCCAGCACTTGGGCAATCAGCCCCAGCATTTT. It encodes CASSGTAQHLGNQPQHF.

This rearrangement joins TRBV6-6 to TRBJ1-2; maybe TRBD1 (6 bases). From germline, CDR1 is MNHNY and CDR2 SVGAGI (reference sequence). The V gene lost 0 bases and the J gene lost 3 bases, with 11 bases spanning the gap. The CDR3 runs 15 residues. In DNA form, the CDR3 reads TGTGCCAGCAGTTACTCTGCAGGGGTCGACTATGGCTACACCTTC. It is translated as CASSYSAGVDYGYTF.